This is a list of T cell receptor beta chains from one sample in a study of blood T cell repertoires in COVID-19. Assay used: immunoSEQ multiplex PCR; TCRdb lists only in-frame clones, some missing. The sample has around 450,000 clones, around 90% seen once. The specimen was PBMCs or T cells enriched from blood (not recorded which). Source of these receptors: a young man who had recovered from COVID-19. The CDR3 runs from the conserved cysteine through the conserved F or W. A D gene is named only where the DNA matches it firmly. Clone size appears in some rows only: once, few, many, or a class for an expanded clone.

CDR3: CASSLALAAYEQYF
DNA: TGCGCCAGCAGCTTGGCCCTAGCTGCTTACGAGCAGTACTTC
J: TRBJ2-7
V: TRBV5-1
D: -
size: -

CDR3: CASSVDGLAADTQYF
DNA: TGTGCCAGCAGCGTAGATGGGCTAGCGGCAGATACGCAGTATTTT
J: TRBJ2-3
V: TRBV9
D: TRBD2
size: -

CDR3: CASSQAGGLTNEQFF
DNA: TGTGCCAGTAGCCAAGCGGGAGGGCTCACAAATGAGCAGTTCTTC
J: TRBJ2-1
V: TRBV19
D: TRBD2
size: -

CDR3: CATSIGQGWGVDEQFF
DNA: TGTGCCACCAGCATCGGACAGGGGTGGGGAGTGGATGAGCAGTTCTTC
J: TRBJ2-1
V: TRBV24-1
D: TRBD1
size: -

CDR3: CASSQSFPGLAGAGNEQFF
DNA: TGCGCCAGCAGCCAGAGCTTCCCGGGACTAGCGGGGGCCGGGAATGAGCAGTTCTTC
J: TRBJ2-1
V: TRBV4-1
D: TRBD2
size: -

CDR3: CASSLAVEGGRTF
DNA: TGTGCCAGCAGTTTAGCCGTAGAAGGGGGAAGGACCTTC
J: TRBJ1-2
V: TRBV12-3/TRBV12-4
D: -
size: -

CDR3: CSVDRGYETQYF
DNA: TGCAGCGTTGATAGGGGGTACGAGACCCAGTACTTC
J: TRBJ2-5
V: TRBV29-1
D: -
size: -

CDR3: CASSSVGGLTNYGYTF
DNA: TGTGCCAGCAGCTCGGTTGGAGGCTTGACTAACTATGGCTACACCTTC
J: TRBJ1-2
V: TRBV5-4
D: -
size: -

CDR3: CASSLGMAATYGYTF
DNA: TGCGCCAGCAGCTTAGGAATGGCGGCTACATATGGCTACACCTTC
J: TRBJ1-2
V: TRBV5-1
D: -
size: -

CDR3: CASSPKGVNRGRTEAFF
DNA: TGTGCCAGCAGCCCAAAGGGGGTGAACAGGGGGCGAACTGAAGCTTTCTTT
J: TRBJ1-1
V: TRBV7-9
D: TRBD1
size: -

CDR3: CATSALGGNTDTQYF
DNA: TGTGCCACCAGTGCCCTCGGGGGGAACACAGATACGCAGTATTTT
J: TRBJ2-3
V: TRBV24-1
D: TRBD2
size: -

CDR3: CAWSVVGQKNYGYTF
DNA: TGTGCCTGGAGTGTAGTCGGACAGAAGAACTATGGCTACACCTTC
J: TRBJ1-2
V: TRBV30
D: -
size: -

CDR3: CACQGPGNTIYF
DNA: TGTGCCTGCCAGGGGCCAGGAAACACCATATATTTT
J: TRBJ1-3
V: TRBV30
D: -
size: -

CDR3: CASSLAPSGGVEDTQYF
DNA: TGCGCCAGCAGCTTGGCCCCTAGCGGGGGGGTCGAAGATACGCAGTATTTT
J: TRBJ2-3
V: TRBV5-1
D: TRBD2
size: -

CDR3: CASSEEQVAEAFF
DNA: TGTGCCAGCAGTGAAGAACAGGTGGCTGAAGCTTTCTTT
J: TRBJ1-1
V: TRBV2
D: -
size: -

CDR3: CASSPYPGGEQFF
DNA: TGTGCCAGCTCACCCTACCCGGGGGGAGAGCAGTTCTTC
J: TRBJ2-1
V: TRBV18
D: TRBD2
size: -

CDR3: CASSKGLAVANTGELFF
DNA: TGTGCCAGTAGTAAAGGGCTAGCGGTGGCGAACACCGGGGAGCTGTTTTTT
J: TRBJ2-2
V: TRBV19
D: TRBD2
size: -

CDR3: CATSPRAGAGAYEQYF
DNA: TGTGCCACCAGCCCCCGAGCAGGGGCTGGTGCCTACGAGCAGTACTTC
J: TRBJ2-7
V: TRBV15
D: -
size: -

CDR3: CASSLKTGPSEAFF
DNA: TGTGCCAGCAGCTTAAAGACAGGCCCTTCTGAAGCTTTCTTT
J: TRBJ1-1
V: TRBV5-4
D: -
size: -

CDR3: CASSWGTANEQFF
DNA: TGTGCCAGCAGCTGGGGGACAGCCAATGAGCAGTTCTTC
J: TRBJ2-1
V: TRBV5-4
D: TRBD1
size: -

CDR3: CASSEQFNQPQHF
DNA: TGTGCCAGCAGTGAACAGTTCAATCAGCCCCAGCATTTT
J: TRBJ1-5
V: TRBV2
D: -
size: -

CDR3: CASSSVGLAGAKNIQYF
DNA: TGTGCCAGCAGCTCAGTAGGGCTAGCGGGAGCCAAAAACATTCAGTACTTC
J: TRBJ2-4
V: TRBV11-2
D: TRBD2
size: -

CDR3: CASSLTGQGYGSPLHF
DNA: TGTGCCAGCAGCTTAACGGGACAGGGTTATGGTTCACCCCTCCACTTT
J: TRBJ1-6
V: TRBV11-2
D: TRBD1
size: -

CDR3: CASSKGTGEDTEAFF
DNA: TGTGCCAGCAGCAAGGGGACAGGGGAGGACACTGAAGCTTTCTTT
J: TRBJ1-1
V: TRBV5-4
D: TRBD1
size: -

CDR3: CASSLGLALYNEQFF
DNA: TGTGCCAGCAGCTTAGGACTAGCTTTGTACAATGAGCAGTTCTTC
J: TRBJ2-1
V: TRBV7-9
D: TRBD2
size: -

CDR3: CASSNLGDYGYTF
DNA: TGTGCCAGCAGTAACCTAGGTGACTATGGCTACACCTTC
J: TRBJ1-2
V: TRBV6-5
D: -
size: -

CDR3: CASSQAGTGEYF
DNA: TGTGCCAGCAGCCAGGCCGGGACAGGGGAGTACTTC
J: TRBJ2-7
V: TRBV3-1/TRBV3-2
D: TRBD1
size: -

CDR3: CATSRAGAGFNSPLHF
DNA: TGTGCCACCAGCAGAGCTGGTGCAGGCTTTAATTCACCCCTCCACTTT
J: TRBJ1-6
V: TRBV15
D: -
size: -

CDR3: CASRKDRDNQPQHF
DNA: TGTGCCAGCAGGAAGGACAGGGACAATCAGCCCCAGCATTTT
J: TRBJ1-5
V: TRBV28
D: TRBD1
size: once